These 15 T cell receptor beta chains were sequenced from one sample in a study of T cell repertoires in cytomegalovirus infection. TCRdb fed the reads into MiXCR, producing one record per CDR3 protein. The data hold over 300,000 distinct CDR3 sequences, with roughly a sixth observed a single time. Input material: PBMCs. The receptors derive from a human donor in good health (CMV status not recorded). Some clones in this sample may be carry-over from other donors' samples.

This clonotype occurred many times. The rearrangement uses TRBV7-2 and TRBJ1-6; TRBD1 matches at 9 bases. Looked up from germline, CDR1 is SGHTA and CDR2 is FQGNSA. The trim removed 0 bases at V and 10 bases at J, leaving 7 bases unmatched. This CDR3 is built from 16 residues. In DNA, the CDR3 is TGTGCCAGCAGCTTAGCGGGGACAGGGTCGGGATCACCCCTCCACTTT. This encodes CASSLAGTGSGSPLHF.

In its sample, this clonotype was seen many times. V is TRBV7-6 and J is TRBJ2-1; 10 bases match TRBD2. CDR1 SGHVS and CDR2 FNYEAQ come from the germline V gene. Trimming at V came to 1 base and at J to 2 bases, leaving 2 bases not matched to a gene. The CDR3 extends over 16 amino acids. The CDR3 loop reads CASSLVLAGAYNEQFF. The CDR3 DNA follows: TGTGCCAGCAGCTTAGTGCTAGCGGGGGCCTACAATGAGCAGTTCTTC.

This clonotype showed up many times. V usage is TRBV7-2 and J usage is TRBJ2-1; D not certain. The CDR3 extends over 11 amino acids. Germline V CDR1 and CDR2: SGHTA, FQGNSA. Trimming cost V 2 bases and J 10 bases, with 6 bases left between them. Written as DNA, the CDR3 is TGTGCCAGCAGCTTAAGCGTGGAGCAGTTCTTC. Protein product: CASSLSVEQFF.

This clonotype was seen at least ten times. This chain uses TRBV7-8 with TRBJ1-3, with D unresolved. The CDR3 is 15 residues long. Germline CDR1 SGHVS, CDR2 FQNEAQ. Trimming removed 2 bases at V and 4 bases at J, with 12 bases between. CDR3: CASSLTEVSGNTIYF. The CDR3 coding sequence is TGTGCCAGCAGCTTAACAGAGGTCTCGGGAAACACCATATATTTT.

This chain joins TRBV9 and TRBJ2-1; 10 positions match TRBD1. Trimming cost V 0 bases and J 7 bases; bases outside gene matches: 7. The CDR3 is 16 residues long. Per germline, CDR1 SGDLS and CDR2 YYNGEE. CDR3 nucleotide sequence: TGTGCCAGCAGCGTAGGTTGGACAGGGGGTACGAATGAGCAGTTCTTC. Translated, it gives CASSVGWTGGTNEQFF. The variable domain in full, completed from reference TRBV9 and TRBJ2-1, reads DSGVTQTPKHLITATGQRVTLRCSPRSGDLSVYWYQQSLDQGLQFLIQYYNGEERAKGNILERFSAQQFPDLHSELNLSSLELGDSALYFCASSVGWTGGTNEQFFGPGTRLTVL.

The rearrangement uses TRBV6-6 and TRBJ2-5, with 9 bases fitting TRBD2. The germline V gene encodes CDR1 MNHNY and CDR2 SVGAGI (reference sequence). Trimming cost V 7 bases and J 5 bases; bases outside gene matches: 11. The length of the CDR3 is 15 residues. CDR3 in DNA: TGTGCCAGCACCAAGGGGGCGGGGGGGGCCGAGACCCAGTACTTC. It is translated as CASTKGAGGAETQYF.

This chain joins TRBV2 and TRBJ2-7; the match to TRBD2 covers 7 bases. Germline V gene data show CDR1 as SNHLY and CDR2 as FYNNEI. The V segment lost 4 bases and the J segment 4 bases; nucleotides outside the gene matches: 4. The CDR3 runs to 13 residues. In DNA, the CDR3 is TGTGCCAGCAGTGGTCGGGGGGAATACGAGCAGTACTTC. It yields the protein CASSGRGEYEQYF.

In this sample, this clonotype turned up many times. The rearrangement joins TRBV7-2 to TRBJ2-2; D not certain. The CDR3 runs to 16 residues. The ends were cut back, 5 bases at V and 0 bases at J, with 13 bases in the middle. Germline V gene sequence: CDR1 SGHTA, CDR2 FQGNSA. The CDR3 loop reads CASSPGSAANTGELFF. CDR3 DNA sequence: TGTGCCAGCAGCCCGGGTTCAGCCGCGAACACCGGGGAGCTGTTTTTT. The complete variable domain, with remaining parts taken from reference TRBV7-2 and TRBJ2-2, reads GAGVSQSPSNKVTEKGKDVELRCDPISGHTALYWYRQSLGQGLEFLIYFQGNSAPDKSGLPSDRFSAERTGGSVSTLTIQRTQQEDSAVYLCASSPGSAANTGELFFGEGSRLTVL.

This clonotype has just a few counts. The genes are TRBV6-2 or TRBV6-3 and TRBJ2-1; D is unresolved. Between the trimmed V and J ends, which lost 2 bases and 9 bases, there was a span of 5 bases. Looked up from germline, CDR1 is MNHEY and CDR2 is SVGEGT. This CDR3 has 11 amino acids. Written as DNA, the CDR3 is TGTGCCAGCAGTTACGCCAGTGAGCAGTTCTTC. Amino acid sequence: CASSYASEQFF.

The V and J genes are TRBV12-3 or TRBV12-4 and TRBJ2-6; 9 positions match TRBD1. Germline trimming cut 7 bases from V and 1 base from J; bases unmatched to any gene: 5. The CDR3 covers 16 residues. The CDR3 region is CASNPGQGSGANVLTF. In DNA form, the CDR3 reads TGTGCCAGCAATCCGGGACAGGGTTCTGGGGCCAACGTCCTGACTTTC.

CDR3 residues: CSARGPMGVNTEAFF. The CDR3 nucleotides are TGCAGTGCTAGAGGCCCTATGGGTGTGAACACTGAAGCTTTCTTT. The chain carries TRBV20-1 and TRBJ1-1; no clear D gene. The CDR3 has 15 amino acids. The germline gives CDR1 DFQATT, CDR2 SNEGSKA (reference sequence). The V end lost 1 base, the J end lost 0 bases, and 12 bases lay between the germline ends.

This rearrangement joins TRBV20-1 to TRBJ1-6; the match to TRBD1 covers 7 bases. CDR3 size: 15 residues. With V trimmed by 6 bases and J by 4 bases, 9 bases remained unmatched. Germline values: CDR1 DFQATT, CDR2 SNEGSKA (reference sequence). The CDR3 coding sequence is TGCAGTGCCGTCCGGGACAGTACTTATAATTCACCCCTCCACTTT. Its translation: CSAVRDSTYNSPLHF.

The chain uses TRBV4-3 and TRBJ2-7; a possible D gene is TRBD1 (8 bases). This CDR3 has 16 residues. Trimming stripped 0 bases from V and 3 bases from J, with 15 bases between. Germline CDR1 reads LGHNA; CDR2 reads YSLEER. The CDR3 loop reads CASSQESGTGHYEQYF. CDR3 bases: TGCGCCAGCAGCCAAGAAAGCGGGACAGGCCACTACGAGCAGTACTTC.

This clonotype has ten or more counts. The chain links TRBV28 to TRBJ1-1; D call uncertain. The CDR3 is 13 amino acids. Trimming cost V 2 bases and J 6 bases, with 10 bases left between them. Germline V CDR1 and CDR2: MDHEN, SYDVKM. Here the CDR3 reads CASSLPGRAEAFF. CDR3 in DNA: TGTGCCAGCAGTTTACCGGGCCGGGCTGAAGCTTTCTTT.

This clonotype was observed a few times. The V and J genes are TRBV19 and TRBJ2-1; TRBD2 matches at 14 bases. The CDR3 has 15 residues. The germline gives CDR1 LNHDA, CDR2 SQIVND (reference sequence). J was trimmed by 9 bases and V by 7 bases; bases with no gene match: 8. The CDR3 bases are TGTGCCAGTACCACCGGGACTAGCGGGGGAGGTGAGCAGTTCTTC. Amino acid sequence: CASTTGTSGGGEQFF.